Listed below are T cell receptor beta chains from one sample, sequenced in a study of control samples from healthy donors and cancer patients. TCRdb keeps only in-frame clones here, not all; method: immunoSEQ multiplex PCR. The sample gives roughly 130,000 clones, 80% to 95% of which show up once; almost 2.5% is in the top ten. Sequenced sample: blood. Every receptor here comes from a man in his late teens or twenties in good health. Both conserved end residues are part of each CDR3. Fields, in order: D gene, V gene, clone size, J gene, CDR3 protein, CDR3 DNA. D genes are given only for firm matches. Only part of the rows carry a size: once, few, many, or a class if the clone is expanded.

D: TRBD1
V: TRBV7-9
size: -
J: TRBJ2-3
CDR3: CASTGGTSTDTQYF
DNA: TGTGCCAGCACAGGGGGCACTTCAACAGATACGCAGTATTTT

D: -
V: TRBV5-1
size: -
J: TRBJ1-5
CDR3: CASSLRDQPQHF
DNA: TGCGCCAGCAGCTTGAGGGATCAGCCCCAGCATTTT

D: -
V: TRBV28
size: -
J: TRBJ2-5
CDR3: CASRGRTQYF
DNA: TGTGCCAGCAGAGGACGGACCCAGTACTTC

D: TRBD1
V: TRBV30
size: -
J: TRBJ2-7
CDR3: CAWSVPRGDRAHEQYF
DNA: TGTGCCTGGAGTGTTCCTCGTGGGGACAGGGCCCACGAGCAGTACTTC

D: TRBD1
V: TRBV3-1/TRBV3-2
size: -
J: TRBJ1-2
CDR3: CASSPQGADQINYGYTF
DNA: TGTGCCAGCAGCCCACAGGGGGCGGACCAGATAAACTATGGCTACACCTTC

D: -
V: TRBV7-2
size: -
J: TRBJ2-5
CDR3: CASSLAGTSGETQYF
DNA: TGTGCCAGCAGCTTAGCCGGGACCTCCGGGGAGACCCAGTACTTC

D: -
V: TRBV12-3/TRBV12-4
size: once
J: TRBJ1-4
CDR3: CASTNPLSGKLFF
DNA: TGTGCCAGCACTAATCCCCTCTCTGGAAAACTGTTTTTT

D: -
V: TRBV5-5
size: -
J: TRBJ2-3
CDR3: CASSIRGDTDTQYF
DNA: TGTGCCAGCAGCATCCGGGGCGACACAGATACGCAGTATTTT

D: -
V: TRBV29-1
size: -
J: TRBJ2-3
CDR3: CSVLRGGTDTQYF
DNA: TGCAGTGTCTTGAGGGGTGGCACAGATACGCAGTATTTT

D: -
V: TRBV10-3
size: once
J: TRBJ2-2
CDR3: CAIRMLWGRWEGGTGELFF
DNA: TGTGCCATCAGGATGTTGTGGGGCAGGTGGGAAGGGGGTACCGGGGAGCTGTTTTTT

D: -
V: TRBV5-1
size: -
J: TRBJ2-5
CDR3: CASSWTQGVEKETQYF
DNA: TGCGCCAGCAGCTGGACTCAAGGGGTCGAGAAAGAGACCCAGTACTTC

D: -
V: TRBV2
size: -
J: TRBJ2-3
CDR3: CASVRTEHNRAVFWSSEEDTQYF
DNA: -

D: TRBD2
V: TRBV5-4
size: once
J: TRBJ2-5
CDR3: CASSPLAGETQYF
DNA: TGTGCCAGCAGTCCCCTAGCGGGGGAGACCCAGTACTTC

D: TRBD1
V: TRBV27
size: -
J: TRBJ1-5
CDR3: CASAGQGGNQPQHF
DNA: TGTGCCAGCGCTGGACAGGGCGGGAATCAGCCCCAGCATTTT

D: TRBD1
V: TRBV11-2
size: once
J: TRBJ2-3
CDR3: CASDSWTGGFTDTQYF
DNA: TGTGCCAGCGATTCATGGACAGGGGGCTTCACAGATACGCAGTATTTT

D: -
V: TRBV14
size: once
J: TRBJ2-2
CDR3: CASSPTPENANTGELFF
DNA: TGTGCCAGCAGCCCCACTCCAGAAAACGCGAACACCGGGGAGCTGTTTTTT

D: TRBD2
V: TRBV5-4
size: -
J: TRBJ2-5
CDR3: CASSLYAGGGGQETQYF
DNA: TGTGCCAGCAGCTTGTACGCGGGAGGGGGAGGCCAAGAGACCCAGTACTTC

D: TRBD1
V: TRBV3-1/TRBV3-2
size: -
J: TRBJ1-5
CDR3: CASSATGSRGNQPQHF
DNA: TGTGCCAGCAGCGCGACAGGGAGCCGGGGCAATCAGCCCCAGCATTTT

D: -
V: TRBV5-5
size: -
J: TRBJ2-3
CDR3: CASSLGPPFDTQYF
DNA: TGTGCCAGCAGCTTGGGACCGCCCTTTGATACGCAGTATTTT

D: -
V: TRBV7-9
size: -
J: TRBJ1-1
CDR3: CASSPSPGRDTEAFF
DNA: TGTGCCAGCAGCCCCTCTCCCGGGAGGGACACTGAAGCTTTCTTT

D: -
V: TRBV15
size: once
J: TRBJ1-6
CDR3: CATSRDQGYNSPLHF
DNA: TGTGCCACCAGCAGAGATCAGGGGTATAATTCACCCCTCCACTTT

D: TRBD1
V: TRBV9
size: -
J: TRBJ2-5
CDR3: CASSVGGTDQETQYF
DNA: TGTGCCAGCAGCGTAGGGGGGACAGACCAAGAGACCCAGTACTTC

D: TRBD1
V: TRBV7-8
size: -
J: TRBJ2-7
CDR3: CASSLVDRGNEQYF
DNA: TGTGCCAGCAGCTTAGTAGACAGGGGGAACGAGCAGTACTTC

D: -
V: TRBV5-1
size: once
J: TRBJ1-1
CDR3: CASSLDYREVGFTEAFF
DNA: TGCGCCAGCAGCTTGGATTACAGGGAAGTCGGTTTCACTGAAGCTTTCTTT

D: -
V: TRBV29-1
size: -
J: TRBJ1-1
CDR3: CSATGNTEAFF
DNA: TGCAGCGCCACAGGGAACACTGAAGCTTTCTTT

D: -
V: TRBV24-1
size: -
J: TRBJ2-5
CDR3: CATSDDRQNQETQYF
DNA: TGTGCCACCAGTGATGACCGACAGAATCAAGAGACCCAGTACTTC

D: -
V: TRBV7-9
size: -
J: TRBJ1-3
CDR3: CASRIGGNTIYF
DNA: TGTGCCAGCAGGATAGGGGGAAACACCATATATTTT

D: -
V: TRBV4-3
size: -
J: TRBJ1-1
CDR3: CASSQDPNRVGTEAFF
DNA: TGCGCCAGCAGCCAAGATCCCAACAGGGTCGGCACTGAAGCTTTCTTT

D: -
V: TRBV7-9
size: -
J: TRBJ1-2
CDR3: CASSQSPIDYTF
DNA: TGTGCCAGCAGCCAGAGCCCCATTGACTACACCTTC

D: TRBD1
V: TRBV10-2
size: -
J: TRBJ1-2
CDR3: CASRPGQVLYGYTF
DNA: TGCGCCAGCAGACCGGGACAGGTGCTCTATGGCTACACCTTC

D: -
V: TRBV3-1/TRBV3-2
size: -
J: TRBJ2-2
CDR3: CASSQSTGELFF
DNA: TGTGCCAGCAGCCAGAGTACCGGGGAGCTGTTTTTT

D: TRBD2
V: TRBV4-1
size: -
J: TRBJ2-1
CDR3: CASSLGGGMRGLQFF
DNA: TGCGCCAGCAGCCTCGGTGGAGGTATGCGGGGGTTGCAGTTCTTC

D: TRBD2
V: TRBV7-7
size: -
J: TRBJ2-2
CDR3: CASSLLAGTISNTGELFF
DNA: TGTGCCAGCAGCTTACTAGCGGGCACAATATCGAACACCGGGGAGCTGTTTTTT

D: -
V: TRBV5-1
size: -
J: TRBJ1-6
CDR3: CASRPGQHNSPLHF
DNA: TGCGCCAGCAGACCCGGACAACATAATTCACCCCTCCACTTT

D: -
V: TRBV7-8
size: once
J: TRBJ1-4
CDR3: CASSLGTDKLFF
DNA: TGTGCCAGCAGCTTAGGAACGGACAAACTGTTTTTT

D: -
V: TRBV6-5
size: -
J: TRBJ1-1
CDR3: CALLRNGGTEAFF
DNA: TGTGCCCTTCTCCGGAATGGGGGCACTGAAGCTTTCTTT

D: -
V: TRBV9
size: -
J: TRBJ1-3
CDR3: CASSATGHGNTIYF
DNA: TGTGCCAGCAGCGCCACGGGACACGGAAACACCATATATTTT

D: -
V: TRBV5-1
size: -
J: TRBJ2-1
CDR3: CASSDMGWDNEQFF
DNA: TGCGCCAGCAGCGACATGGGGTGGGACAATGAGCAGTTCTTC

D: TRBD1
V: TRBV6-5
size: few
J: TRBJ1-1
CDR3: CASRTGQGGTEAFF
DNA: TGTGCCAGCAGGACCGGACAGGGCGGAACTGAAGCTTTCTTT

D: TRBD1
V: TRBV6-5
size: -
J: TRBJ2-5
CDR3: CASSPGQGGGETQYF
DNA: TGTGCCAGCAGCCCCGGACAGGGCGGCGGAGAGACCCAGTACTTC

D: TRBD1
V: TRBV5-1
size: -
J: TRBJ2-2
CDR3: CASRTPGTEENTGELFF
DNA: TGCGCCAGCAGAACTCCCGGGACAGAAGAGAACACCGGGGAGCTGTTTTTT

D: -
V: TRBV3-1/TRBV3-2
size: -
J: TRBJ1-1
CDR3: CASSHSAEAFF
DNA: TGTGCCAGCAGCCACTCGGCTGAAGCTTTCTTT

D: TRBD1
V: TRBV5-8
size: -
J: TRBJ2-7
CDR3: CASSLSTPGQGSYEQYF
DNA: TGTGCCAGCAGCTTGTCGACCCCGGGACAGGGGTCCTACGAGCAGTACTTC

D: TRBD1
V: TRBV30
size: -
J: TRBJ1-2
CDR3: CAWVYQQGYGYTF
DNA: TGTGCCTGGGTCTACCAACAGGGGTATGGCTACACCTTC

D: -
V: TRBV5-1
size: -
J: TRBJ2-3
CDR3: CASSLVGTDTQYF
DNA: TGCGCCAGCAGCTTGGTCGGCACAGATACGCAGTATTTT

D: -
V: TRBV7-9
size: -
J: TRBJ2-3
CDR3: CASSLEIAGRDTQYF
DNA: TGTGCCAGCAGCTTAGAAATTGCGGGGAGAGATACGCAGTATTTT

D: -
V: TRBV15
size: -
J: TRBJ1-2
CDR3: CATSRRGGSNYGYTF
DNA: TGTGCCACCAGCAGAAGAGGGGGGTCTAACTATGGCTACACCTTC

D: -
V: TRBV28
size: -
J: TRBJ1-2
CDR3: CASTGGGAGANYGYTF
DNA: TGTGCCAGCACCGGGGGGGGTGCGGGAGCTAACTATGGCTACACCTTC

D: TRBD1
V: TRBV28
size: -
J: TRBJ1-1
CDR3: CASSLGGQGFGAFF
DNA: TGTGCCAGCAGTTTAGGTGGACAGGGATTTGGAGCTTTCTTT

D: -
V: TRBV4-1
size: once
J: TRBJ1-3
CDR3: CASSQEGTGRLSGNTIYF
DNA: TGCGCCAGCAGCCAAGAGGGGACTGGCCGACTCTCTGGAAACACCATATATTTT

D: TRBD2
V: TRBV6-4
size: -
J: TRBJ2-2
CDR3: CASSDSAGGPGELFF
DNA: TGTGCCAGCAGTGACTCAGCGGGGGGGCCCGGGGAGCTGTTTTTT

D: -
V: TRBV19
size: -
J: TRBJ1-3
CDR3: CASSIRVHSGNTIYF
DNA: TGTGCCAGTAGTATTAGGGTCCATTCTGGAAACACCATATATTTT